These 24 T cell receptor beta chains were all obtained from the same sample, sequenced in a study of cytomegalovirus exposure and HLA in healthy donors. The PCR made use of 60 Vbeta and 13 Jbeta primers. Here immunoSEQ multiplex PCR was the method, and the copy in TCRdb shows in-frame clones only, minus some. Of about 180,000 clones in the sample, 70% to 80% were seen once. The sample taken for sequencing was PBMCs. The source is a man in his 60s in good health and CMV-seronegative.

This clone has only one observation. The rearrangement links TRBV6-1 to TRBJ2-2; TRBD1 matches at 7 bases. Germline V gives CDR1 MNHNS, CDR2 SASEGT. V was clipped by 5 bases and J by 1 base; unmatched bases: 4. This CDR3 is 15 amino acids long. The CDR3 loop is CASSSRTGNTGELFF. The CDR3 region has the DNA TGTGCCAGCAGTTCTAGGACAGGGAACACCGGGGAGCTGTTTTTT.

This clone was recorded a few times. CDR3 sequence reads: CASGFPTDSYNEQFF. In nucleotides, the CDR3 is TGTGCCAGCGGGTTTCCGACTGACTCCTACAATGAGCAGTTCTTC. The chain is built from TRBV9 and TRBJ2-1; no definite D call. The germline CDR1 and CDR2 sequences are SGDLS and YYNGEE. Trimming cost V 7 bases and J 0 bases, with 14 bases left between them. The CDR3 spans 15 residues.

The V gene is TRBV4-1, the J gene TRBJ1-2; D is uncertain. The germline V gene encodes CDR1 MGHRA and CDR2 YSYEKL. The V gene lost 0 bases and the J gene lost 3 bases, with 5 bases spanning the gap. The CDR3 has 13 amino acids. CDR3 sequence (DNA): TGCGCCAGCAGCCAAGATACGGACTATGGCTACACCTTC. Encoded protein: CASSQDTDYGYTF.

CDR3 nucleotide sequence: TGTGCCAGCAGATCGGGGAACACAGATACGCAGTATTTT. It is translated as CASRSGNTDTQYF. The chain links TRBV2 to TRBJ2-3; a weak D match, TRBD2 (5 bases). V was cut by 6 bases and J by 2 bases, with 9 bases left in between. Germline V CDR1 and CDR2: SNHLY, FYNNEI. The CDR3 is 13 amino acids.

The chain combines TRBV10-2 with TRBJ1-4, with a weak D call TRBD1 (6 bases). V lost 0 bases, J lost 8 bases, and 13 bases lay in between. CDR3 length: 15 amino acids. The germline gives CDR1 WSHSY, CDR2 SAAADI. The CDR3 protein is CASSESPGDGEKLFF. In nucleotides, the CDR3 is TGCGCCAGCAGTGAGTCCCCAGGGGACGGCGAAAAACTGTTTTTT.

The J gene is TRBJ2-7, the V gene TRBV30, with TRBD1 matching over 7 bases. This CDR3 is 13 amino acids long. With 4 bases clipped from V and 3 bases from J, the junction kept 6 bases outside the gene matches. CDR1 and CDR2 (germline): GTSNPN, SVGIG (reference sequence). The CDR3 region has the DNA TGTGCCTGGACAGGACAGGACCTCTACGAGCAGTACTTC. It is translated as CAWTGQDLYEQYF.

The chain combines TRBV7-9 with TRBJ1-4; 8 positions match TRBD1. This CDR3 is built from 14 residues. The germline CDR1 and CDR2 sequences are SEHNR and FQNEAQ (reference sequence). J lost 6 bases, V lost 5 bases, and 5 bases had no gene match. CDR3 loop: CASSSQGAHEKLFF. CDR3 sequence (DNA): TGTGCCAGCAGCAGTCAGGGGGCGCATGAAAAACTGTTTTTT.

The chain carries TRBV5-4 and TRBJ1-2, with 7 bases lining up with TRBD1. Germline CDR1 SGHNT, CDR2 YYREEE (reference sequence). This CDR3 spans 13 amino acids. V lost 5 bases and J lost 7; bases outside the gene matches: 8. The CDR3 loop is CASRGGQAPGYTF. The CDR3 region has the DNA TGTGCCAGCAGAGGCGGACAGGCCCCTGGCTACACCTTC.

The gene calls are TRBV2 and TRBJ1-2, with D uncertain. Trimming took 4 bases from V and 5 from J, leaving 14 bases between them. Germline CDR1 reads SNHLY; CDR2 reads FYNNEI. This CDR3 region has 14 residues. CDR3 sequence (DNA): TGTGCCAGCAGTGCCTGGGCACCCCAATATGGCTACACCTTC. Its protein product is CASSAWAPQYGYTF. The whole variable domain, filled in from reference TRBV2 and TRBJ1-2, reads EPEVTQTPSHQVTQMGQEVILRCVPISNHLYFYWYRQILGQKVEFLVSFYNNEISEKSEIFDDQFSVERPDGSNFTLKIRSTKLEDSAMYFCASSAWAPQYGYTFGSGTRLTVV.

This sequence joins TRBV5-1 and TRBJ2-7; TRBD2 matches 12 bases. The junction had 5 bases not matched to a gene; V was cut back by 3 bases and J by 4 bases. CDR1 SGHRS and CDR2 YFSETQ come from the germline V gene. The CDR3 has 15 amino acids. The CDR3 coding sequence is TGCGCCAGCAGCTGGACTAGCGGGGAAACTTACGAGCAGTACTTC. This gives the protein CASSWTSGETYEQYF.

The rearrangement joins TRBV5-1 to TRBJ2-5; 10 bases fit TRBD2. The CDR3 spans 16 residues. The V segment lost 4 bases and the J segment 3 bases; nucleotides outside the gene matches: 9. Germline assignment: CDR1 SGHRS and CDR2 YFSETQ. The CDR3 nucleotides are TGCGCCAGCAGCCGAGGGAGTCTAGCGGGGGAAGAGACCCAGTACTTC. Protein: CASSRGSLAGEETQYF.

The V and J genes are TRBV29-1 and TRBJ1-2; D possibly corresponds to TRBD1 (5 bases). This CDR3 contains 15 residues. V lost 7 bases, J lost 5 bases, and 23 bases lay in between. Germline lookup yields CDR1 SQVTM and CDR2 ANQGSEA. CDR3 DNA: TGCAGCGCTCTGTTTGGAGGGACGGGTCTTTATGGCTACACCTTC. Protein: CSALFGGTGLYGYTF.

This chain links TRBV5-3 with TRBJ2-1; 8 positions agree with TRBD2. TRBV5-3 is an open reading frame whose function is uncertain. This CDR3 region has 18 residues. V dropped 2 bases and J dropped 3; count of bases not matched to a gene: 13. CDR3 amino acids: CARSFTSGGNPDYNEQFF. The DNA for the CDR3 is TGTGCCAGAAGCTTTACGTCGGGAGGGAATCCAGACTACAATGAGCAGTTCTTC.

The CDR3 sequence is CASSQGATNIQYF. CDR3 nucleotide sequence: TGTGCCAGCAGCCAAGGGGCTACGAACATTCAGTACTTC. V gene TRBV4-2 combines with J gene TRBJ2-4; D call uncertain. The CDR3 has 13 amino acids. Looked up from germline, CDR1 is LGHNA and CDR2 is YNFKEQ. V dropped 1 base and J dropped 7 bases, with 8 bases sitting between them.

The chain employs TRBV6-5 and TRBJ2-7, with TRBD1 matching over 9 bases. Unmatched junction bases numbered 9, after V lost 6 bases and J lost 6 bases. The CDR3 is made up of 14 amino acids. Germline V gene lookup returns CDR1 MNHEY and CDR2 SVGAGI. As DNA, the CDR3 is TGTGCCAGCAGATCTACAGGGGGCAATTCCGAGCAGTACTTC. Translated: CASRSTGGNSEQYF.

The CDR3 DNA reads as TGTGCCAGCAGCCCTTGGGGCGGCAGACAAAAAAACAATGAGCAGTTCTTC. This codes for CASSPWGGRQKNNEQFF. This rearrangement joins TRBV7-3 to TRBJ2-1; D perhaps matches TRBD1 (5 bases). With 5 bases removed from V and 5 bases from J, the gap between germline ends came to 22 bases. This CDR3 is built from 17 residues. Germline values: CDR1 SGHTA, CDR2 FQGTGA.

CDR3 amino acids: CASSNRGPSNQPQHF. The CDR3 DNA reads TGTGCCAGCAGCAACAGGGGACCCAGCAATCAGCCCCAGCATTTT. The V gene is TRBV5-6, the J gene TRBJ1-5; TRBD1 matches 7 bases. Germline V CDR1 and CDR2: SGHDT, YYEEEE. Trimming took 4 bases from V and 1 from J; bases not matched to a gene: 5. CDR3 length: 15 amino acids. Variable domain in full (rest from reference TRBV5-6 and TRBJ1-5): DAGVTQSPTHLIKTRGQQVTLRCSPKSGHDTVSWYQQALGQGPQFIFQYYEEEERQRGNFPDRFSGHQFPNYSSELNVNALLLGDSALYLCASSNRGPSNQPQHFGDGTRLSIL.

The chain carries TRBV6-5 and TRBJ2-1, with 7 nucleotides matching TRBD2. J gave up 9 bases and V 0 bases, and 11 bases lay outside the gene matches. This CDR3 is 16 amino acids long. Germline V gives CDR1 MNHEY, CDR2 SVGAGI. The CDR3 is CASSYSRLADNGEQFF. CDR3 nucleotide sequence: TGTGCCAGCAGTTACTCGAGGCTAGCGGATAATGGTGAGCAGTTCTTC.

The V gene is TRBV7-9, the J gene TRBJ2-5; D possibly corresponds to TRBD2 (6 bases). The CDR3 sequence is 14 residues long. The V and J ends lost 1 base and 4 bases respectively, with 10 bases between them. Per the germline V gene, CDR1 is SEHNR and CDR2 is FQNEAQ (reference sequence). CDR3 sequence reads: CASSLVVGGETQYF. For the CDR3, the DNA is TGTGCCAGCAGCTTAGTGGTCGGGGGAGAGACCCAGTACTTC.

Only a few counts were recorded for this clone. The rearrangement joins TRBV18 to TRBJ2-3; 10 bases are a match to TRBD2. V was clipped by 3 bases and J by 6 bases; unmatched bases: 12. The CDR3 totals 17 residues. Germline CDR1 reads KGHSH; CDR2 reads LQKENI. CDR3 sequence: CASSPPVGSGRRDTQYF. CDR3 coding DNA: TGTGCCAGCTCACCCCCCGTTGGTAGCGGGAGGAGGGATACGCAGTATTTT.

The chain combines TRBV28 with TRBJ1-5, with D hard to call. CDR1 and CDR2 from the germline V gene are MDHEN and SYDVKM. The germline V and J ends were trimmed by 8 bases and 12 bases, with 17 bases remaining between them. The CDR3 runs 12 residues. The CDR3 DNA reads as TGTGCCAGCTACCAAAGTGGGAGGGTCCAGCATTTT. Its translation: CASYQSGRVQHF. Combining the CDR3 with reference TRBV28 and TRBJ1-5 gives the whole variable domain DVKVTQSSRYLVKRTGEKVFLECVQDMDHENMFWYRQDPGLGLRLIYFSYDVKMKEKGDIPEGYSVSREKKERFSLILESASTNQTSMYLCASYQSGRVQHFGDGTRLSIL.

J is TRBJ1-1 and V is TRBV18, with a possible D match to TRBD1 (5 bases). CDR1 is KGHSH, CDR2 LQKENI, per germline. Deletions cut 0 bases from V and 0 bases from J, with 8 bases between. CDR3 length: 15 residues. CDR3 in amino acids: CASSPPQGLNTEAFF. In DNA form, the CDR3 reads TGTGCCAGCTCACCACCTCAGGGTTTGAACACTGAAGCTTTCTTT.

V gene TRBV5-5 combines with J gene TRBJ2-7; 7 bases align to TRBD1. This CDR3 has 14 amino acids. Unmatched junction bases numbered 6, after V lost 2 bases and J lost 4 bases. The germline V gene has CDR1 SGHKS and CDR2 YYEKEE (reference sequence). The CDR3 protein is CASSLGQGVYEQYF. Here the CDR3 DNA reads TGTGCCAGCAGCTTAGGGCAGGGGGTTTACGAGCAGTACTTC.

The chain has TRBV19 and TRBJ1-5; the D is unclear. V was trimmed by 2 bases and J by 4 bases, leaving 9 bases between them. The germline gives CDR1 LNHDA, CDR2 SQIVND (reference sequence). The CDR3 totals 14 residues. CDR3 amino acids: CASSILENNQPQHF. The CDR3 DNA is TGTGCCAGTAGTATATTGGAGAATAATCAGCCCCAGCATTTT.